This TCR beta chain derives from a study of Ad26.COV2.S vaccination and SARS-CoV-2 variants. The wider study: Trial arm assignment for the donor was COV1001 Ad26.COV2.S. The authors gave Ad26.COV2.S intramuscularly, either once or twice 56 days apart. Findings and caveats of the study: The analyses of TCR breadth and depth may have understated the size of total T cell responses. People who got the vaccine had more spike-specific TCR breadth than people who got placebo.

As for this clone: The antigen is unknown.

Profiled with immunoSEQ multiplex PCR; TCRdb holds only in-frame clones, not every one. This table holds around 450,000 clones, more than 75% found once. As for treatment: about 20 received Ad26.COV2.S at low or high dose, single or two shots; five or six received placebo; per-sample allocation not given. At day 63 after the first vaccine or placebo injection, samples were drawn. The specimen comprised peripheral blood, sampled in a trial of Ad26.COV2.S vaccine versus placebo. This clonotype was sampled from a person between 18 and 65 years old who received the Ad26.COV2.S COVID-19 vaccine or a placebo.

The CDR3 loop reads CASSSRANSPLHF. CDR3 DNA sequence: TGTGCCAGCAGTTCCAGGGCTAATTCACCCCTCCACTTT. J is TRBJ1-6 and V is TRBV12-3 or TRBV12-4; the D gene is possibly TRBD1 (5 bases). The CDR3 is made up of 13 amino acids. Trimming cost V 4 bases and J 6 bases, with 7 bases left between them.